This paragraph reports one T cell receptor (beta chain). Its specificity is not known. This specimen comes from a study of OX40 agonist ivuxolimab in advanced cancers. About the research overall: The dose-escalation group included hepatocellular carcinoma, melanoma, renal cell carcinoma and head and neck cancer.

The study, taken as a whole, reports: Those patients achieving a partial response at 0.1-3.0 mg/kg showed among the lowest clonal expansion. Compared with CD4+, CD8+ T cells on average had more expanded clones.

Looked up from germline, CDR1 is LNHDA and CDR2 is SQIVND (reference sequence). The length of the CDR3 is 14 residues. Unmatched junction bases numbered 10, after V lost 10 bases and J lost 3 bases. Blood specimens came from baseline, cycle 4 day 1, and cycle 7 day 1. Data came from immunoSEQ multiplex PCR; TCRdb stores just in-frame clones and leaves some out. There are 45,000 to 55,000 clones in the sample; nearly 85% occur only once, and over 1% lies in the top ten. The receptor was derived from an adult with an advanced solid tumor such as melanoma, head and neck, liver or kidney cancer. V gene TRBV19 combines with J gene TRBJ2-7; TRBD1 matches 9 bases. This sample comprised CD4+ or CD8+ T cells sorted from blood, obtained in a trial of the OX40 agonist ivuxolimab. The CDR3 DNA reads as TGTGCCACCAGGGTCCGGACAGGGGACTACGAGCAGTACTTC. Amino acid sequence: CATRVRTGDYEQYF.